The T cell receptor beta chain under discussion was sequenced for a study of beta chain features in type 1 diabetes. Study-level information: Cell yields, age and gender were similar between patients and healthy donors.

The authors reverse transcribed all of the isolated RNA, so sequencing captured expressed TCRB transcripts. Naive, central memory and regulatory T cell samples yielded roughly 3.5 million reads on average. Repertoires were generated with immunoSEQ multiplex PCR, while TCRdb's copy carries only in-frame clones and drops some. The repertoire consists of under 350,000 clones, with roughly a quarter occurring once and the leading ten covering 0.012%. Concerning this clone: The antigen remains undetermined.

General study results and limits: Type 1 diabetes patients had VDJ junctions that carried fewer insertions and more deletions. Type 1 diabetes patients showed a moderate but significant shortening of TCRB CDR3s in all four CD4+ subsets.

The authors sorted CD4+ naive, central memory, regulatory and stem cell-like memory cells via CD45RO/CCR7/CD25/CD127/CD95/CD27. This sequence originates from a woman aged 25 to 39 with type 1 diabetes. Sequencing was done on a sample of naive CD4+ T cells from blood.

The CDR3 nucleotides are TGTGCCAGCATTCCTGACAGGCCCACTGAAGCTTTCTTT. Protein product: CASIPDRPTEAFF. The chain joins TRBV21-1 to TRBJ1-1; TRBD1 reflects the table's D call only, with no check against the DNA. TRBV21-1 is recorded as a pseudogene. The CDR3 runs 13 residues.